The 24 T cell receptor beta chains reported below all come from one sample, sequenced in a study of cytomegalovirus exposure and HLA in healthy donors. Amplification used 60 Vbeta primers and 13 Jbeta primers. This table comes from immunoSEQ multiplex PCR, and its TCRdb copy is limited to in-frame clones, with some not included. In the table there are 170,000 or so clones, roughly four fifths of which are singletons. Source material: PBMCs. These receptor sequences come from a girl aged 5 to 17 in good health and CMV-seropositive.

The CDR3 loop reads CASSLGGGTLFF. The CDR3 coding sequence is TGCGCCAGCAGCTTAGGCGGGGGCACGCTGTTCTTC. The gene calls are TRBV5-1 and TRBJ2-1; tentatively, D is TRBD2 (7 bases). CDR3 length: 12 amino acids. Deletions cut 2 bases from V and 15 bases from J, with 15 bases between. Germline CDR1 is SGHRS and CDR2 is YFSETQ. Based on the CDR3 plus reference TRBV5-1 and TRBJ2-1, the full variable domain is KAGVTQTPRYLIKTRGQQVTLSCSPISGHRSVSWYQQTPGQGLQFLFEYFSETQRNKGNFPGRFSGRQFSNSRSEMNVSTLELGDSALYLCASSLGGGTLFFGPGTRLTVL.

This chain connects TRBV6-5 to TRBJ2-5; 8 bases agree with TRBD1. V shed 5 bases and J 12 bases; nucleotides not matched to a gene: 5. Germline CDR1 MNHEY, CDR2 SVGAGI. The CDR3 spans 11 residues. DNA of the CDR3: TGTGCCAGCAGTCCGGGACAGGTTGAGTACTTC. Its translation is CASSPGQVEYF.

CDR3 residues: CASSREGGSGANVLTF. The CDR3 DNA reads TGTGCCAGCAGTCGGGAGGGGGGCTCTGGGGCCAACGTCCTGACTTTC. V is TRBV27 and J is TRBJ2-6; TRBD2 aligns across 8 bases. Germline V gene data show CDR1 as MNHEY and CDR2 as SMNVEV (reference sequence). V lost 5 bases to trimming and J lost 0 bases; unmatched junction nucleotides: 3. The CDR3 is made up of 16 amino acids.

As concerns this clone: The same CDR3 also results from other DNA sequences found in this sample. The chain employs TRBV5-1 and TRBJ2-6, with D perhaps matching TRBD2 (7 bases). Trimming left V 7 bases short and J 4 bases short, with 12 bases between. Per germline, CDR1 SGHRS and CDR2 YFSETQ. The CDR3 consists of 14 residues. CDR3 DNA: TGCGCCAGCGGCGCGGGGGCCGGGGCCAACGTCCTGACTTTC. Translating gives CASGAGAGANVLTF.

As concerns this clone: Other DNA sequences in this sample translate to the same CDR3. The V gene is TRBV6-5, the J gene TRBJ1-2; TRBD1 agrees at 7 bases. The J segment lost 6 bases and the V segment lost 2 bases, leaving 3 bases of the junction unmatched. Germline loops: CDR1 MNHEY, CDR2 SVGAGI. CDR3 size: 13 residues. The CDR3 DNA sequence: TGTGCCAGCAGTTACGAGGGGGCCGATGGCTACACCTTC. It yields the protein CASSYEGADGYTF.

This chain connects TRBV4-1 to TRBJ1-2; 8 bases map to TRBD1. The CDR3 loop spans 15 amino acids. Germline CDR1 MGHRA, CDR2 YSYEKL. V shed 4 bases, J shed 4 bases, and the junction held 8 bases outside the gene matches. CDR3 nucleotides: TGCGCCAGCAGCCCTGAACGGACAGGGACCTATGGCTACACCTTC. Amino acid sequence: CASSPERTGTYGYTF.

In this sample, this clone turned up a few times. The rearrangement links TRBV19 to TRBJ2-3, with TRBD2 matching over 9 bases. The CDR3 totals 16 residues. The germline CDR1 and CDR2 sequences are LNHDA and SQIVND (reference sequence). The trim removed 4 bases at V and 0 bases at J, leaving 5 bases unmatched. The CDR3 is CASSTRAGGSTDTQYF. The DNA of the CDR3 is TGTGCCAGTAGTACCAGAGCGGGGGGCAGCACAGATACGCAGTATTTT.

The rearrangement links TRBV18 to TRBJ1-2; 8 bases fit TRBD1. With V trimmed by 5 bases and J by 4 bases, 9 bases remained unmatched. Germline V gene data show CDR1 as KGHSH and CDR2 as LQKENI. This CDR3 spans 15 amino acids. This CDR3 reads CASSTDRVTSYGYTF. CDR3 in DNA: TGTGCCAGCTCAACGGACAGGGTAACGAGCTATGGCTACACCTTC.

The chain couples TRBV4-1 to TRBJ2-5, with D possibly matching TRBD2 (6 bases). CDR3 length: 15 amino acids. The germline CDR1 and CDR2 sequences are MGHRA and YSYEKL. V shed 3 bases and J shed 2 bases, with 13 bases lying between them. CDR3 in DNA: TGCGCCAGCAGCCAGTTGGGACTTTCGCAAGAGACCCAGTACTTC. Its translation is CASSQLGLSQETQYF.

The rearrangement links TRBV7-2 to TRBJ2-5; D call uncertain. Trimming left V 8 bases short and J 4 bases short, with 11 bases between. CDR3 size: 12 residues. Germline loops: CDR1 SGHTA, CDR2 FQGNSA. The CDR3 loop is CASGQKPETQYF. The DNA of the CDR3 is TGTGCCAGCGGGCAGAAGCCAGAGACCCAGTACTTC.

V and J are TRBV10-3 and TRBJ2-1; weak D call: TRBD2 (6 bases). In germline, CDR1 is ENHRY, CDR2 SYGVKD. The germline V and J ends were trimmed by 4 bases and 5 bases, with 6 bases remaining between them. CDR3 length: 12 residues. CDR3 protein: CAISGRDNEQFF. CDR3 sequence (DNA): TGTGCCATCAGTGGGAGGGACAATGAGCAGTTCTTC.

V and J are TRBV11-1 and TRBJ2-7; 7 bases fit TRBD1. The CDR3 has 13 amino acids. Germline loops: CDR1 SGHAT, CDR2 FQDESV (reference sequence). V gave up 5 bases and J gave up 5 bases; unmatched junction bases: 6. The CDR3: CASSPDRDNEQYF. For the CDR3, the DNA is TGTGCCAGCAGCCCCGACAGGGACAACGAGCAGTACTTC.

The chain carries TRBV11-2 and TRBJ1-4; no definite D call. CDR1 and CDR2 from the germline V gene are SGHAT and FQNNGV. V was pared by 3 bases and J by 10 bases, with 15 bases between. CDR3 length: 14 residues. DNA for the CDR3: TGTGCCAGCAGCTTCAGCAGGCAATTGCGAAAACTGTTTTTT. It yields the protein CASSFSRQLRKLFF.

The chain recombines TRBV9 with TRBJ2-7, with D tentatively TRBD1 (6 bases). Deletions cut 4 bases from V and 0 bases from J, with 17 bases between. The germline gives CDR1 SGDLS, CDR2 YYNGEE. This CDR3 spans 16 amino acids. The CDR3 region is CASSPTGTMDSYEQYF. The CDR3 DNA sequence: TGTGCCAGCAGCCCTACCGGGACAATGGACTCCTACGAGCAGTACTTC.

The chain employs TRBV7-6 and TRBJ2-2; 8 bases line up with TRBD1. The length of the CDR3 is 14 residues. Germline CDR1 and CDR2: SGHVS and FNYEAQ. Trimming at V came to 5 bases and at J to 4 bases, leaving 3 bases not matched to a gene. CDR3 coding DNA: TGTGCCAGCAGCCCAACAGGGGGCACCGGGGAGCTGTTTTTT. Translated, it gives CASSPTGGTGELFF.

The rearrangement links TRBV27 to TRBJ2-7, with 7 bases matching TRBD1. Germline V gene sequence: CDR1 MNHEY, CDR2 SMNVEV (reference sequence). V trimming: 6 bases; J trimming: 7 bases; junction bases outside the gene matches: 9. CDR3 length equals 13 residues. In nucleotides, the CDR3 is TGTGCCAGCAGCCCCAAGGGGGCCTCTGAGCAGTACTTC. It specifies CASSPKGASEQYF.

Here the CDR3 DNA reads TGTGCCAGCAGTGATGTACAGACTAGCGGGGGCCGAATCTACTTC. It specifies CASSDVQTSGGRIYF. The J gene is TRBJ2-7, the V gene TRBV2; 12 bases agree with TRBD2. CDR1 and CDR2 from the germline V gene are SNHLY and FYNNEI. The CDR3 is made up of 15 amino acids. V shed 3 bases and J 13 bases; nucleotides not matched to a gene: 13.

This chain joins TRBV7-3 and TRBJ1-1; no clear D gene. Trimming pared 2 bases from V and 6 bases from J, leaving 10 bases between. Germline lookup yields CDR1 SGHTA and CDR2 FQGTGA. The CDR3 spans 13 residues. Here the CDR3 DNA reads TGTGCCAGCAGCTTAGGGTTAGAGGCTGAAGCTTTCTTT. Protein product: CASSLGLEAEAFF.

This chain uses TRBV11-2 with TRBJ1-1, with TRBD1 identical over 8 bases. Germline values: CDR1 SGHAT, CDR2 FQNNGV. This CDR3 is 14 amino acids long. Trimming at V came to 5 bases and at J to 1 base, leaving 3 bases not matched to a gene. The DNA of the CDR3 is TGTGCCAGCAGCCCCGGACAGGGGAACACTGAAGCTTTCTTT. This translates into CASSPGQGNTEAFF.

The chain couples TRBV6-6 to TRBJ1-2, with 7 positions matching TRBD1. The CDR3 is made up of 15 amino acids. CDR1 and CDR2 from the germline V gene are MNHNY and SVGAGI (reference sequence). V was pared by 6 bases and J by 0 bases, with 7 bases of the junction left unmatched. This CDR3 is CASRVDRLANYGYTF. CDR3 coding DNA: TGTGCCAGCAGGGTGGACAGGTTGGCTAACTATGGCTACACCTTC.

The J gene is TRBJ2-7, the V gene TRBV5-1; D not resolved. The CDR3 is 13 residues long. V lost 4 bases and J 2 bases, leaving 10 bases between the germline ends. Germline loops: CDR1 SGHRS, CDR2 YFSETQ. The CDR3 region is CASSVGSTYEQYF. CDR3 nucleotide sequence: TGCGCCAGCAGCGTCGGGTCGACCTACGAGCAGTACTTC.

The CDR3 region has the DNA TGTGCCAGCAGCTTAGGGACAGAAGGGGCTGAAGCTTTCTTT. Protein sequence: CASSLGTEGAEAFF. This chain uses TRBV7-9 with TRBJ1-1, with D possibly TRBD1 on 6 matching bases. Germline CDR1 SEHNR, CDR2 FQNEAQ (reference sequence). V lost 1 base and J lost 6, with 12 bases in between. The CDR3 contains 14 residues.

The rearrangement links TRBV7-9 to TRBJ1-6, with D possibly matching TRBD1 (5 bases). CDR1 SEHNR and CDR2 FQNEAQ come from the germline V gene (reference sequence). Trimming stripped 6 bases from V and 5 bases from J, with 11 bases between. The CDR3 sequence is 14 residues long. Here the CDR3 DNA reads TGTGCCAGCAGGTTGGGGGGTCATAATTCACCCCTCCACTTT. This codes for CASRLGGHNSPLHF. The full variable domain, with the rest looked up from reference TRBV7-9 and TRBJ1-6, is DTGVSQNPRHKITKRGQNVTFRCDPISEHNRLYWYRQTLGQGPEFLTYFQNEAQLEKSRLLSDRFSAERPKGSFSTLEIQRTEQGDSAMYLCASRLGGHNSPLHFGNGTRLTVT.

This CDR3 is CASSYNRGIEKLFF. The CDR3 DNA reads TGTGCCAGCAGTTACAACAGGGGGATAGAAAAACTGTTTTTT. The chain combines TRBV6-6 with TRBJ1-4; 8 bases are a match to TRBD1. Germline loops: CDR1 MNHNY, CDR2 SVGAGI (reference sequence). J lost 8 bases, V lost 2 bases, and 4 bases had no gene match. The CDR3 is 14 residues long.